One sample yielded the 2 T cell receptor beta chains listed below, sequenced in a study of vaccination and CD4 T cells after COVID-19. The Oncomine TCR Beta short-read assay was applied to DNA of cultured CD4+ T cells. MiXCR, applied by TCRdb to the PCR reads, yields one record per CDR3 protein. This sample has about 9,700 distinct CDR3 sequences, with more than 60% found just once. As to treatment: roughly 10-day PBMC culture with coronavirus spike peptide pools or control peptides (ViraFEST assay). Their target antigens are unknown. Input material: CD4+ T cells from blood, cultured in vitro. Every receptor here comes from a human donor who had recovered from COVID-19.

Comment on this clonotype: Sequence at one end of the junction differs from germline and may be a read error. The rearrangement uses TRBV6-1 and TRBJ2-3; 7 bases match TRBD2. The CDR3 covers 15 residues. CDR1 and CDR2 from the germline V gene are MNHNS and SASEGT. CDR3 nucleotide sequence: TGTGCCATCAGTGAATCGGGAGGTATCACAGATACGCAGTATTTT. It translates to CAISESGGITDTQYF.

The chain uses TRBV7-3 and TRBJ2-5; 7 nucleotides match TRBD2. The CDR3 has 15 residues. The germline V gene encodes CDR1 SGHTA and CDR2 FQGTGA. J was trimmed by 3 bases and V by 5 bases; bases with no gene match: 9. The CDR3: CASSHGAAGEETQYF. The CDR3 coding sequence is TGTGCCAGCAGCCACGGCGCGGCGGGAGAAGAGACCCAGTACTTC.